The clone carrying this T cell receptor beta chain has only a few counts. Its antigen is unknown. At the Johns Hopkins FTIC core, DNA taken from cultured CD4+ T cells was sequenced by way of the Oncomine TCR Beta short-read assay. Genomic DNA extraction was carried out from cultured CD4+ T cells. MiXCR was run by TCRdb on the PCR reads, yielding one entry per CDR3 protein. The sample shows some 17,000 distinct CDR3 sequences, about 43% of them seen only once. Described treatment: roughly ten-day PBMC culture with coronavirus spike peptide pools or control peptides (ViraFEST assay). Following expansion of antigen-specific T cells with peptide pools, ViraFEST then sequenced TCRs. These data belong to a study of vaccination and CD4 T cells after COVID-19. Study-wide results and caveats: Convalescent patients displayed spike mono-reactivity in 304 of 307 vaccine-specific clones.

The CDR3 consists of 17 residues. Germline V gene lookup returns CDR1 MNHEY and CDR2 SVGAGI. Trimming stripped 1 base from V and 6 bases from J, with 19 bases between. The sequence derives from a human donor who had recovered from COVID-19. Sequences were obtained from CD4+ T cells from blood, cultured in vitro. This rearrangement joins TRBV6-5 to TRBJ1-5; perhaps TRBD1 as D (6 bases). Here the CDR3 DNA reads TGTGCCAGCAGTTACTTGACCCAGGGGTCAGGGGCTCAGCCCCAGCATTTT. This gives the protein CASSYLTQGSGAQPQHF.